A selection of T cell receptor beta chains follows, all from one sample in a study of CD8+ T cells in alopecia areata. The method was immunoSEQ multiplex PCR; TCRdb's version includes in-frame clones alone and lacks a portion of them. The sample records around 180,000 clones, under 80% being singletons. Specimen: CD4+ T cells sorted from blood, collected at week 49, from a patient treated with tofacitinib. The receptors derive from a human donor with alopecia areata. The CDR3 runs from the conserved cysteine through the conserved F or W. The D gene is left open where the match is weak. Clone size is stated in some rows and not others, as once, few, many or a class when expanded.

>few|TRBV29-1|NA|TRBJ2-2
CSVEPGANTGELFF
TGCAGCGTTGAGCCAGGCGCGAACACCGGGGAGCTGTTTTTT
>once|TRBV2|NA|TRBJ1-2
CASSLVNYGYTF
TGTGCCAGCAGCTTGGTGAACTATGGCTACACCTTC
>NA|TRBV10-3|TRBD1|TRBJ1-2
CAISGGTGAGYGYTF
TGTGCCATCAGTGGGGGGACAGGGGCCGGCTATGGCTACACCTTC
>NA|TRBV4-3|TRBD2|TRBJ2-3
CASSQEKSGGAPDTQYF
TGCGCCAGCAGCCAAGAGAAGAGCGGGGGGGCCCCAGATACGCAGTATTTT
>once|TRBV7-2|NA|TRBJ2-4
CASSLSSPTTENIQYF
TGTGCCAGCAGCTTAAGTTCCCCCACCACCGAAAACATTCAGTACTTC
>NA|TRBV30|NA|TRBJ1-1
CASHRGPEAFF
TGTGCCTCCCACCGGGGGCCTGAAGCTTTCTTT
>NA|TRBV18|TRBD1|TRBJ2-7
CASRDRPDTYEQYF
TGTGCCAGCCGGGACAGGCCGGATACCTACGAGCAGTACTTC
>NA|TRBV6-1|NA|TRBJ2-2
CASSDFRGEGTGELFF
TGTGCCAGCAGTGATTTTCGCGGCGAAGGCACCGGGGAGCTGTTTTTT
>NA|TRBV6-1|NA|TRBJ1-1
CASSAYNRESLAAFF
TGTGCCAGCAGTGCGTACAACAGGGAGTCTTTAGCAGCTTTCTTT
>few|TRBV15|NA|TRBJ2-7
CATSGDPRGEQYF
TGTGCCACCAGCGGGGACCCAAGGGGCGAGCAGTACTTC
>NA|TRBV9|NA|TRBJ1-1
CASSVEGRNTEAFF
TGTGCCAGCAGCGTAGAAGGTAGGAACACTGAAGCTTTCTTT
>NA|TRBV7-3|NA|TRBJ1-1
CASSSQEGGTEAFF
TGTGCCAGCAGCAGCCAGGAAGGAGGCACTGAAGCTTTCTTT